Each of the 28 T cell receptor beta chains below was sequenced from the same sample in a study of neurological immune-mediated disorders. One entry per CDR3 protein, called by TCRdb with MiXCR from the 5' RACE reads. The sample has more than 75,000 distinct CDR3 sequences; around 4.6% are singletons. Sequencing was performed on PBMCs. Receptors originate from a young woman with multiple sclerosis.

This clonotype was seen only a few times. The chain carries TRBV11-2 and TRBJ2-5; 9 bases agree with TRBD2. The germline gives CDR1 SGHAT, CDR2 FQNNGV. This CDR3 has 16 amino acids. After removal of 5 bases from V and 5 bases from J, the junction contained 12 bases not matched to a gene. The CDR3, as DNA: TGTGCCAGCAGCAGCACCGGGACTAGCTCGGGGGAGACCCAGTACTTC. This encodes CASSSTGTSSGETQYF. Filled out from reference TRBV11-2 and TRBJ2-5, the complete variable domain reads EAGVAQSPRYKIIEKRQSVAFWCNPISGHATLYWYQQILGQGPKLLIQFQNNGVVDDSQLPKDRFSAERLKGVDSTLKIQPAKLEDSAVYLCASSSTGTSSGETQYFGPGTRLLVL.

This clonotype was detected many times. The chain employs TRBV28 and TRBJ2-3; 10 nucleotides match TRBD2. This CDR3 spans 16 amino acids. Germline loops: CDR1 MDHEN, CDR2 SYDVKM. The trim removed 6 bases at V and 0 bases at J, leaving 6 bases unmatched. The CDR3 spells CASSSSGSPSTDTQYF. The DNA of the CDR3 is TGTGCCAGCAGCTCTAGCGGGAGCCCTAGCACAGATACGCAGTATTTT.

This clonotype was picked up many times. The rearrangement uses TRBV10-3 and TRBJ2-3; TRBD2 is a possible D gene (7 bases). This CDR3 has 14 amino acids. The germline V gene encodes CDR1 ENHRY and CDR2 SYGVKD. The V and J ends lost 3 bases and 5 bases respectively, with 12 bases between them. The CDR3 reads CAISDGGARDTQYF. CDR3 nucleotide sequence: TGTGCCATCAGTGATGGGGGGGCCCGAGATACGCAGTATTTT.

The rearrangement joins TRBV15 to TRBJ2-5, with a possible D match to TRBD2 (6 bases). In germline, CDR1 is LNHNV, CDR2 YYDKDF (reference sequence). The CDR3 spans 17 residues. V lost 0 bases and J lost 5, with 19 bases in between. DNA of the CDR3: TGTGCCACCAGCAGAGAAACCCCCGGGACTGGGGCGGAGACCCAGTACTTC. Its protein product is CATSRETPGTGAETQYF.

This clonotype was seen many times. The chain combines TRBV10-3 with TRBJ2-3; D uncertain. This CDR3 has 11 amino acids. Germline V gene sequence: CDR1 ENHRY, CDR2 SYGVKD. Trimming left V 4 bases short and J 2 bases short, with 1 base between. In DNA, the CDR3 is TGTGCCATCAGTGTCACAGATACGCAGTATTTT. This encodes CAISVTDTQYF.

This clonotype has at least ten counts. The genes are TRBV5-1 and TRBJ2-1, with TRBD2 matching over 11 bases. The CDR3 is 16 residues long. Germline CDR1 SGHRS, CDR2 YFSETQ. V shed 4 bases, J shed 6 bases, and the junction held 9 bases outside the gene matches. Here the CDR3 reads CASSTFIAGGGNEQFF. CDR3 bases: TGCGCCAGCAGCACCTTCATAGCGGGAGGGGGCAATGAGCAGTTCTTC.

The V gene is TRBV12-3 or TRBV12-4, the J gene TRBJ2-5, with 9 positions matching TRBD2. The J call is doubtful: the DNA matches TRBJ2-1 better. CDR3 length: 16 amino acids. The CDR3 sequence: CASSAQRTSVSNEQFF. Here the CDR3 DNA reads TGTGCCAGCAGTGCACAGAGGACTAGCGTATCCAATGAGCAGTTCTTC.

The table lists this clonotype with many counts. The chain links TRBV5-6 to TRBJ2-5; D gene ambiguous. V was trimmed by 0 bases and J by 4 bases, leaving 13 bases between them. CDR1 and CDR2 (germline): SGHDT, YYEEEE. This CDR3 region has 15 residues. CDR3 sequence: CASSLGKIASETQYF. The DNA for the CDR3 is TGTGCCAGCAGCTTGGGGAAGATTGCATCAGAGACCCAGTACTTC.

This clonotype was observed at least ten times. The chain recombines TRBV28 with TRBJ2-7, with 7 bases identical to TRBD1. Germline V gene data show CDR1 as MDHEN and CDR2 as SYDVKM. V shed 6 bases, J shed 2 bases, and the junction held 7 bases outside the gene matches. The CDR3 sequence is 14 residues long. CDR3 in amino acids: CASSPGQSPYEQYF. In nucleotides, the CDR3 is TGTGCCAGCAGCCCGGGACAGTCACCCTACGAGCAGTACTTC.

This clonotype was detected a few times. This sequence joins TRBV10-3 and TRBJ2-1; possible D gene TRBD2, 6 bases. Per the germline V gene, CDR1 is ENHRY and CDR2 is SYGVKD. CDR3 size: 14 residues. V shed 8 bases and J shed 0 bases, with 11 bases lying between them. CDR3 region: CAIGREPSYNEQFF. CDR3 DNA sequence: TGTGCCATCGGGCGGGAACCCTCCTACAATGAGCAGTTCTTC.

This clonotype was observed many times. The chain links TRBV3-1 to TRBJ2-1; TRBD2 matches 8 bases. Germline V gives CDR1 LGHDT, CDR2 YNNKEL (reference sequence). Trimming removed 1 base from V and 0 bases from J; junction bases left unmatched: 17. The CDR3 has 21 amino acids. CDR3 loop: CASSQVPAGTSGFSSYNEQFF. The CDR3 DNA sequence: TGTGCCAGCAGCCAAGTACCCGCGGGCACTAGCGGATTTAGCTCCTACAATGAGCAGTTCTTC.

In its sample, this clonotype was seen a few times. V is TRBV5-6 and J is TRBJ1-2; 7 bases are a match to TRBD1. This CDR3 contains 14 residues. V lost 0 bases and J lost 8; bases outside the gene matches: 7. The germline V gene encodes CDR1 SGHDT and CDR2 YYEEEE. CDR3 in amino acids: CASSLVTGASGYTF. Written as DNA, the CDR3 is TGTGCCAGCAGCTTGGTTACAGGGGCGTCCGGCTACACCTTC.

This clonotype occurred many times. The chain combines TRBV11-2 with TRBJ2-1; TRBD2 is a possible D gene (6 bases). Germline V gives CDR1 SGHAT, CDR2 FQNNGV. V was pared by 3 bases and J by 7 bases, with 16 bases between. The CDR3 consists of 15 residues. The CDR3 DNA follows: TGTGCCAGCAGCTTTAGTAGCGGCCAAAATAATGAGCAGTTCTTC. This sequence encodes CASSFSSGQNNEQFF.

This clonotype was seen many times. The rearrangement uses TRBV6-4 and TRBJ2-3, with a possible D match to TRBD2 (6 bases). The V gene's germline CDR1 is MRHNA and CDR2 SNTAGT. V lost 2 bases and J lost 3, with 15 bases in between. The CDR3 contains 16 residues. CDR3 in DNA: TGTGCCAGCAGTGACGGGGAGACTAGTAGGACAGATACGCAGTATTTT. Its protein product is CASSDGETSRTDTQYF.

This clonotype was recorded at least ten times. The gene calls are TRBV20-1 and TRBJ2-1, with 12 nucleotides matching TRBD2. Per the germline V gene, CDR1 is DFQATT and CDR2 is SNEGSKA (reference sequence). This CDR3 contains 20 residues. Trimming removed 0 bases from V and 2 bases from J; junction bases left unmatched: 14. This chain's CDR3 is CSARDENRLAGVRTYNEQFF. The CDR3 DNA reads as TGCAGTGCTAGAGACGAGAATAGACTAGCGGGAGTGAGGACCTACAATGAGCAGTTCTTC.

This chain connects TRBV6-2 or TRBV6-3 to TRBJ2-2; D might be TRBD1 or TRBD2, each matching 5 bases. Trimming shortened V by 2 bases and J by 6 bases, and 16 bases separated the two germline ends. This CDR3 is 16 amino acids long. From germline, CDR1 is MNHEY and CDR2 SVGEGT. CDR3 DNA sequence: TGTGCCAGCAGTTACCCCGGGACCGGCCTAGCCGGGGAGCTGTTTTTT. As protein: CASSYPGTGLAGELFF.

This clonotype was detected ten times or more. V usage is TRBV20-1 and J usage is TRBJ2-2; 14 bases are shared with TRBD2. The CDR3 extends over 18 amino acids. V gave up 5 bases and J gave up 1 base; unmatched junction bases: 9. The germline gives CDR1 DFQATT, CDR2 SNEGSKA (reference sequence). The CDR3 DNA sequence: TGCAGTGCTCAGACTAGCGGGAGGGCCGGTTTGAACACCGGGGAGCTGTTTTTT. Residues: CSAQTSGRAGLNTGELFF.

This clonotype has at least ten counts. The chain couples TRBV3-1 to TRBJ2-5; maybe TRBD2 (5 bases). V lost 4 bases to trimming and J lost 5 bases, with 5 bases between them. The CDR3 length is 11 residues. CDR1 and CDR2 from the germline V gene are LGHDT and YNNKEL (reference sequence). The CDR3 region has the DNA TGTGCCAGCAGCCGAGGGGAGACCCAGTACTTC. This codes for CASSRGETQYF.

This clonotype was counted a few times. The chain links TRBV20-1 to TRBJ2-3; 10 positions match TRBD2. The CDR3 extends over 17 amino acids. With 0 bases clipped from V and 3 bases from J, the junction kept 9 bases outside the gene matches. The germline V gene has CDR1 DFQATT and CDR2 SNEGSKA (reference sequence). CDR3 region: CSAREGTSASGTDTQYF. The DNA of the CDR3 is TGCAGTGCTAGAGAGGGGACTAGCGCTAGTGGTACAGATACGCAGTATTTT.

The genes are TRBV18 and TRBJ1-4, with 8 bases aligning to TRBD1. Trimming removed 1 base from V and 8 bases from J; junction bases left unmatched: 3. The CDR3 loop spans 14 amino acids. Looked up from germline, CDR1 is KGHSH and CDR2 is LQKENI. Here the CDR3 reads CASSPQQGGEKLFF. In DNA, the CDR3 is TGTGCCAGCTCACCACAACAGGGGGGAGAAAAACTGTTTTTT.

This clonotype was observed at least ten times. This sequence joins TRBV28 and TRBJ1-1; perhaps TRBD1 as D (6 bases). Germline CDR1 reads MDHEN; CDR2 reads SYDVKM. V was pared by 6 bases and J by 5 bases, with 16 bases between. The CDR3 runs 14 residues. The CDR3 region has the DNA TGTGCCAGCAGGCTAACAGGGAGGGGGACTGAAGCTTTCTTT. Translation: CASRLTGRGTEAFF.

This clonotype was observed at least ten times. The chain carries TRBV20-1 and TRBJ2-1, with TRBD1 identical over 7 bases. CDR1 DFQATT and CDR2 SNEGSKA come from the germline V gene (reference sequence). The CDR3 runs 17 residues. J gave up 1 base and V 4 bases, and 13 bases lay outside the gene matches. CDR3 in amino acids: CSANPDDRDGSYNEQFF. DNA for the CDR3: TGCAGTGCTAACCCCGATGACAGGGATGGATCCTACAATGAGCAGTTCTTC.

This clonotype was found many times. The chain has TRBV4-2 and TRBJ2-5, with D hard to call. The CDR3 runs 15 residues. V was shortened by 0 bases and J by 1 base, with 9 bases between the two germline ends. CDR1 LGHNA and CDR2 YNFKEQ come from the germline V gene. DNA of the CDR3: TGTGCCAGCAGCCAAGATGTGGCTGTCCAAGAGACCCAGTACTTC. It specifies CASSQDVAVQETQYF.

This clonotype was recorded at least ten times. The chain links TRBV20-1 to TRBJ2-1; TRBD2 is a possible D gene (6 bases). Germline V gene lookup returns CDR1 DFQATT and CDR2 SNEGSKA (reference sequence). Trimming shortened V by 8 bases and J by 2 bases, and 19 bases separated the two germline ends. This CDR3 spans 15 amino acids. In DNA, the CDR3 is TGCAGTACCAAAGTAACAGGCGGGACCTACAATGAGCAGTTCTTC. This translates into CSTKVTGGTYNEQFF.

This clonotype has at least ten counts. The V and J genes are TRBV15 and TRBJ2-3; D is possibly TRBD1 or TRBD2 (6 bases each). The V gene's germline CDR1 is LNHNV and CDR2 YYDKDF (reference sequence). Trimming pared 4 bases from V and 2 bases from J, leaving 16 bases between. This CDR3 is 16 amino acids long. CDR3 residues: CATSTGRGRLTDTQYF. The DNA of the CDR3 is TGTGCCACCAGCACTGGCCGGGGGCGCCTCACAGATACGCAGTATTTT.

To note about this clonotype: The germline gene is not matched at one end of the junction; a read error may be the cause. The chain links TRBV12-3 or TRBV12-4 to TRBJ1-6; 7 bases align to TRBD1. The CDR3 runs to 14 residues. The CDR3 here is CASKQQGFNSTLNF. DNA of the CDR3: TGTGCCAGCAAACAACAGGGGTTTAATTCAACCCTCAACTTT.

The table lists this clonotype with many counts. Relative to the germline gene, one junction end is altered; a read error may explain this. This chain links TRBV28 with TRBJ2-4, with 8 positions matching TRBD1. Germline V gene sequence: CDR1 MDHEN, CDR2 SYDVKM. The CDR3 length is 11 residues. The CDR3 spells CASSGRQGRNF. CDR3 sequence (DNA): TGTGCCAGCAGTGGGCGACAGGGGAGGAACTTC.

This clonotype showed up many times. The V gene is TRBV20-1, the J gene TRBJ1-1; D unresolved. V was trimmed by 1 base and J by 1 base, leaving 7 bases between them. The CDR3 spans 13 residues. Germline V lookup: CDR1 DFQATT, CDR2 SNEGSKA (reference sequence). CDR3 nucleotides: TGCAGTGCTAGAGTCAACGGGAACACTGAAGCTTTCTTT. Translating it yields CSARVNGNTEAFF.